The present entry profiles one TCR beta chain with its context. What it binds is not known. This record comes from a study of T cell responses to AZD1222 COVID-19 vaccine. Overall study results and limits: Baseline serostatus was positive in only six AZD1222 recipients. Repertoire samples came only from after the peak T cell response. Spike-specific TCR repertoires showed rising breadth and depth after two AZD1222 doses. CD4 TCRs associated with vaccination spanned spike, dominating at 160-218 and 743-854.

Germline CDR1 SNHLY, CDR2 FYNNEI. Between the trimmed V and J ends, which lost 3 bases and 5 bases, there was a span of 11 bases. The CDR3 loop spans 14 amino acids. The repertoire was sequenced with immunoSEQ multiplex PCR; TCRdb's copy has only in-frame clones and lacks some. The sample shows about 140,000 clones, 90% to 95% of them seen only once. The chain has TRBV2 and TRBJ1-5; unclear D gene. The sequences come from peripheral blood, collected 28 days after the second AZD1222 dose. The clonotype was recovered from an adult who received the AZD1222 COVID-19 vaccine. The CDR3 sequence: CASSEVTEDQPQHF. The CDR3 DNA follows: TGTGCCAGCAGTGAGGTTACAGAGGATCAGCCCCAGCATTTT.